These 20 T cell receptor beta chains were sequenced from one sample in a study of T cell changes during pregnancy in multiple sclerosis. Produced via immunoSEQ multiplex PCR; TCRdb's table is partial and in-frame only. Of over 55,000 clones detected, approximately 94% appear once; the ten largest clones hold roughly 3.5%. The sample consisted of CD8+ T cells from peripheral blood mononuclear cells, taken in the third trimester of pregnancy. Source of these receptors: a female donor with multiple sclerosis, enrolled in a pregnancy study.

The rearrangement links TRBV5-1 to TRBJ1-2; D may be TRBD1 (6 bases). Germline V gene data show CDR1 as SGHRS and CDR2 as YFSETQ. V lost 1 base, J lost 6 bases, and 13 bases lay in between. The CDR3 is 14 amino acids. CDR3 region: CASSLTGLGDGYTF. CDR3 bases: TGCGCCAGCAGCTTGACAGGGTTAGGAGATGGCTACACCTTC.

The genes are TRBV13 and TRBJ2-1, with TRBD2 matching 7 bases. J lost 5 bases, V lost 4 bases, and 11 bases had no gene match. The germline gives CDR1 PRHDT, CDR2 FYEKMQ (reference sequence). The CDR3 loop spans 16 amino acids. The CDR3 is CASSSPSGTDNNEQFF. CDR3 DNA sequence: TGTGCCAGCAGCTCCCCGAGCGGGACGGATAACAATGAGCAGTTCTTC.

In DNA, the CDR3 is TGTGCCAGCAGTTACTCCGTCGAGCGGAGGGCCTTTGAGCAGTACTTC. It specifies CASSYSVERRAFEQYF. V is TRBV6-6 and J is TRBJ2-7, with a possible D match to TRBD2 (6 bases). Germline V gene sequence: CDR1 MNHNY, CDR2 SVGAGI (reference sequence). V was cut by 0 bases and J by 7 bases, with 19 bases left in between. The CDR3 has 16 residues.

This rearrangement joins TRBV7-9 to TRBJ2-2; 10 bases agree with TRBD2. The V gene end was trimmed by 5 bases and the J gene end by 9 bases; junction bases not matched to a gene: 12. CDR3 length equals 16 residues. Germline V gene lookup returns CDR1 SEHNR and CDR2 FQNEAQ (reference sequence). The CDR3 DNA is TGTGCCAGCAGCCCCAGCGGGAGGGCCCTTTTCCGGGAGCTGTTTTTT. It translates to CASSPSGRALFRELFF.

The CDR3 nucleotides read TGTGCCAGCAGCTTAGGACCGGGAAGTGGGGAGCAGTACTTC. As protein: CASSLGPGSGEQYF. V gene TRBV7-6 combines with J gene TRBJ2-7; D is perhaps TRBD2 (5 bases). The CDR3 runs 14 residues. The ends were cut back, 1 base at V and 7 bases at J, with 14 bases in the middle. CDR1 and CDR2 (germline): SGHVS, FNYEAQ.

J is TRBJ2-7 and V is TRBV2; TRBD2 agrees at 12 bases. CDR1 SNHLY and CDR2 FYNNEI come from the germline V gene. V was clipped by 6 bases and J by 3 bases; unmatched bases: 9. The CDR3 totals 16 residues. CDR3 DNA: TGTGCCAGCAGGGACCCGACTAGCGGGAGTATCTACGAGCAGTACTTC. Encoded protein: CASRDPTSGSIYEQYF.

This chain links TRBV7-9 with TRBJ2-7; D gene uncertain. Germline assignment: CDR1 SEHNR and CDR2 FQNEAQ (reference sequence). V lost 10 bases and J 4 bases, leaving 17 bases between the germline ends. This CDR3 region has 13 residues. The CDR3 is CATLPALGYEQYF. The CDR3 DNA sequence: TGTGCCACGTTGCCCGCCCTCGGGTACGAGCAGTACTTC. The entire variable domain, with the rest obtained from reference TRBV7-9 and TRBJ2-7, is as follows: DTGVSQNPRHKITKRGQNVTFRCDPISEHNRLYWYRQTLGQGPEFLTYFQNEAQLEKSRLLSDRFSAERPKGSFSTLEIQRTEQGDSAMYLCATLPALGYEQYFGPGTRLTVT.

This clone was recorded only once. The chain's CDR3 is CASSQEFGKAVEQYF. CDR3 bases: TGTGCCAGCAGCCAAGAATTTGGGAAAGCGGTCGAGCAGTACTTC. The chain employs TRBV4-2 and TRBJ2-7, with D possibly being TRBD2 (5 bases). V lost 0 bases and J lost 6, with 15 bases in between. This CDR3 is built from 15 residues. From germline, CDR1 is LGHNA and CDR2 YNFKEQ.

V is TRBV29-1 and J is TRBJ2-2; maybe TRBD1 (6 bases). V dropped 3 bases and J dropped 12 bases, with 11 bases sitting between them. There are 11 residues in the CDR3. The germline V gene encodes CDR1 SQVTM and CDR2 ANQGSEA. The CDR3 loop is CSVDWGQKLFF. Written as DNA, the CDR3 is TGCAGCGTTGATTGGGGGCAGAAGCTGTTTTTT.

The CDR3 DNA reads as TGTGCCAGCAGCACGGGACTAGCGGTAACAGAGACCCAGTACTTC. Protein sequence: CASSTGLAVTETQYF. V is TRBV11-2 and J is TRBJ2-5, with 11 bases aligning to TRBD2. Germline-derived CDR1 and CDR2 are SGHAT and FQNNGV. There are 15 residues in the CDR3. V shed 5 bases and J 4 bases; nucleotides not matched to a gene: 6.

The chain has TRBV19 and TRBJ2-2, with no clear D. CDR3 length: 12 amino acids. The V end lost 7 bases, the J end lost 2 bases, and 5 bases lay between the germline ends. Germline assignment: CDR1 LNHDA and CDR2 SQIVND (reference sequence). The CDR3 DNA follows: TGTGCCAGTAAAGCTAACACCGGGGAGCTGTTTTTT. This translates into CASKANTGELFF.

The genes are TRBV4-1 and TRBJ1-2; D perhaps matches TRBD1 (5 bases). The V end lost 3 bases, the J end lost 1 base, and 12 bases lay between the germline ends. Per the germline V gene, CDR1 is MGHRA and CDR2 is YSYEKL. The CDR3 extends over 15 amino acids. CDR3 bases: TGCGCCAGCAGCCAGGCGGGGCACTTTAACTATGGCTACACCTTC. This codes for CASSQAGHFNYGYTF.

V gene TRBV11-1 combines with J gene TRBJ1-1; no reliable D call. V dropped 5 bases and J dropped 5 bases, with 12 bases sitting between them. The germline gives CDR1 SGHAT, CDR2 FQDESV (reference sequence). The CDR3 is made up of 13 amino acids. The CDR3 loop reads CASSPPTGTEAFF. DNA of the CDR3: TGTGCCAGCAGCCCCCCCACCGGGACTGAAGCTTTCTTT.

In this sample, this clone turned up once. V usage is TRBV6-1 and J usage is TRBJ2-7, with 8 bases that match TRBD1. The CDR3 has 14 amino acids. Germline-derived CDR1 and CDR2 are MNHNS and SASEGT. Losses at the gene ends were 5 bases for V and 5 bases for J; bases not matched to a gene: 8. The CDR3 bases are TGTGCCAGCAGTAGCCTAGGGACAGGACACGAGCAGTACTTC. Residues: CASSSLGTGHEQYF.

The chain combines TRBV7-6 with TRBJ2-7, with 7 bases identical to TRBD2. The J segment lost 4 bases and the V segment lost 5 bases, leaving 5 bases of the junction unmatched. CDR1 SGHVS and CDR2 FNYEAQ come from the germline V gene. The CDR3 runs 13 residues. The CDR3 protein is CASSRGEGYEQYF. The CDR3 nucleotides are TGTGCCAGCAGCCGCGGGGAGGGGTACGAGCAGTACTTC.

The chain uses TRBV9 and TRBJ2-7; the match to TRBD2 covers 10 bases. The germline CDR1 and CDR2 sequences are SGDLS and YYNGEE. This CDR3 region has 16 residues. V dropped 0 bases and J dropped 2; count of bases not matched to a gene: 5. The CDR3 protein is CASSVASSGSTYEQYF. CDR3 bases: TGTGCCAGCAGCGTAGCTTCTAGCGGGAGTACCTACGAGCAGTACTTC.

The chain is built from TRBV4-1 and TRBJ1-1, with D maybe TRBD1 (6 bases). The germline V gene has CDR1 MGHRA and CDR2 YSYEKL. Trimming took 0 bases from V and 0 from J, leaving 20 bases between them. The CDR3 runs to 19 residues. CDR3 protein: CASSQDQAGAGFMNTEAFF. For the CDR3, the DNA is TGCGCCAGCAGCCAAGATCAGGCAGGGGCAGGGTTTATGAACACTGAAGCTTTCTTT.

This chain uses TRBV30 with TRBJ2-1; D is unclear. The germline gives CDR1 GTSNPN, CDR2 SVGIG (reference sequence). V was cut by 3 bases and J by 0 bases, with 6 bases left in between. This CDR3 has 13 residues. The CDR3 sequence: CAWRRSSYNEQFF. The CDR3 DNA sequence: TGTGCCTGGAGAAGGAGCTCCTACAATGAGCAGTTCTTC.

The rearrangement links TRBV7-9 to TRBJ2-1; D gene ambiguous. The CDR3 is made up of 12 amino acids. Germline lookup yields CDR1 SEHNR and CDR2 FQNEAQ (reference sequence). Trimming stripped 5 bases from V and 4 bases from J, with 6 bases between. This chain's CDR3 is CASSQLYNEQFF. The CDR3 coding sequence is TGTGCCAGCAGCCAACTTTACAATGAGCAGTTCTTC.

The V call is TRBV5-6, the J call TRBJ2-1, with D maybe TRBD1 (6 bases). The CDR3 length is 12 residues. V was clipped by 2 bases and J by 8 bases, with 8 bases between them. Per germline, CDR1 SGHDT and CDR2 YYEEEE. CDR3 DNA sequence: TGTGCCAGCAGCTTACAGGGCTATGAGCAGTTCTTC. This codes for CASSLQGYEQFF.